This T cell receptor beta chain was sequenced for a study of control samples from healthy donors and cancer patients (dated by TCRdb to about 2020). The protocol used for the library was the immunoSEQ multiplex PCR assay. The table was pulled from immuneACCESS by TCRdb, which kept in-frame rearrangements only. Such tables lose some clones; where checked, under half of the loss comes from unresolved V genes, and the rest has no known cause. The sample profile shows 45,000 to 60,000 clones; approximately 86% of them were found once. The ten largest clones capture roughly an eighth of the sample. Sequences SQVTM (CDR1) and ANQGSEA (CDR2) are obtained from the germline V gene. V is clipped by 4 bases and J by 1 base, and the sequence between their germline boundaries is 13 bases long. The CDR3 spans 14 residues, from the cysteine through the phenylalanine. Of all the DNA, just the CDR3 is kept, 42 bases in frame from base 1.

Remarks on this clone: No cognate antigen has been identified for it. Base qualities are missing; no much larger clone stands one base away.

Specimen: PBMCs. This chain is built from TRBV29-1 and TRBJ1-1; a confident D gene designation cannot be given. The sequence derives from a man aged 55 to 70 with head and neck cancer. The DNA reads TGCAGCGTTGCTGTTGTGAACCCGAACACTGAAGCTTTCTTT. Translated, it gives CSVAVVNPNTEAFF.